Listed below are T cell receptor beta chains from one sample, sequenced in a study of CD8 T cells in ankylosing spondylitis. MiXCR was run by TCRdb on the 5' RACE reads, yielding one entry per CDR3 protein. The repertoire holds 250,000 to 400,000 distinct CDR3 sequences, with 11% as singletons. The sequencing input was blood, either unsorted or a sorted T cell fraction (not recorded which). The receptors were sampled from a female donor with ankylosing spondylitis or in good health (not recorded which). Both conserved end residues are part of each CDR3. The D gene is left open where the match is weak. Only part of the rows carry a size: once, few, many, or a class if the clone is expanded.

cdr3_aa cdr3_nt v_call d_call j_call clone_size
CAISDQGAGLSGNTIYF TGTGCCATTAGTGACCAGGGAGCTGGGCTTTCTGGAAACACCATATATTTT TRBV10-3 . TRBJ1-3 many
CASSLRTGGDNEQFF TGTGCCAGCAGCTTAAGGACAGGGGGAGACAATGAGCAGTTCTTC TRBV5-5 TRBD1 TRBJ2-1 many
CATSRFAGLAGGITGELFF TGTGCCACCAGCCGCTTCGCGGGACTAGCGGGAGGAATCACCGGGGAGCTGTTTTTT TRBV15 TRBD2 TRBJ2-2 few
CSASSALTDTQYF TGCAGTGCTAGCTCGGCCCTCACAGATACGCAGTATTTT TRBV20-1 . TRBJ2-3 .
CASSLDNNYGYTF TGTGCCAGCAGCTTAGACAATAACTATGGCTACACCTTC TRBV7-9 . TRBJ1-2 many
CASSLTSGSHYSYEQYF TGTGCCAGCAGCCTAACTAGCGGGAGCCACTACTCCTACGAGCAGTACTTC TRBV7-8 TRBD2 TRBJ2-7 .
CASSTTPGNTDTQYF TGCGCCAGCAGCACGACCCCCGGGAATACAGATACGCAGTATTTT TRBV5-1 . TRBJ2-3 many
CASSIGLAGSGELFF TGTGCCAGTAGTATAGGTCTAGCGGGATCCGGGGAGCTGTTTTTT TRBV19 TRBD2 TRBJ2-2 few
CACPRGVMNTEAFF TGTGCCTGCCCTAGGGGAGTGATGAACACTGAAGCTTTCTTT TRBV30 . TRBJ1-1 many
CATSILEGLAYEQYF TGTGCCACCAGCATCTTGGAGGGACTAGCCTACGAGCAGTACTTC TRBV15 TRBD2 TRBJ2-7 many
CASSQDDSPLHF TGTGCCAGCAGCCAAGACGACTCACCCCTCCACTTT TRBV4-2 . TRBJ1-6 .
CASSSGGGRLAGELFF TGCGCCAGCAGCTCCGGCGGGGGGCGCCTGGCCGGGGAGCTGTTTTTT TRBV5-1 TRBD2 TRBJ2-2 .
CASSLKGAPNYGYTF TGTGCCAGCAGTTTGAAGGGGGCGCCTAACTATGGCTACACCTTC TRBV12-3/TRBV12-4 TRBD1 TRBJ1-2 many
CASSSRGGIKKLFF TGTGCCAGCAGCTCCCGTGGGGGAATAAAGAAACTGTTTTTT TRBV7-2 . TRBJ1-4 .
CASSLDWDTPYSNQPQHF TGCGCCAGCAGCTTGGATTGGGACACCCCCTATAGCAATCAGCCCCAGCATTTT TRBV5-1 . TRBJ1-5 many
CASSQRQGVATGELFF TGTGCCAGCAGCCAAAGACAGGGGGTGGCCACCGGGGAGCTGTTTTTT TRBV3-1 TRBD1 TRBJ2-2 .
CASSPPFSGRDSPLHF TGTGCCAGCTCACCACCGTTTTCAGGACGGGATTCACCCCTCCACTTT TRBV18 . TRBJ1-6 many
CASSLELSNNSPLHF TGTGCCAGCAGCTTGGAACTGAGTAACAATTCACCCCTCCACTTT TRBV5-5 . TRBJ1-6 few
CSARLGNTGELFF TGCAGTGCTAGACTAGGGAACACCGGGGAGCTGTTTTTT TRBV20-1 . TRBJ2-2 many
CASSTAQITGAEQFF TGTGCCAGCAGTACCGCCCAAATTACAGGGGCTGAGCAGTTCTTC TRBV28 TRBD1 TRBJ2-1 many
CASSQGQVNTGELFF TGCGCCAGCAGCCAAGGTCAGGTCAACACCGGGGAGCTGTTTTTT TRBV4-1 . TRBJ2-2 few
CSARVAAAVYEQYF TGCAGTGCTAGAGTGGCGGCTGCAGTCTACGAGCAGTACTTC TRBV20-1 . TRBJ2-7 .
CASITGDEGLRGGYTF TGTGCCAGCATCACTGGAGACGAGGGCCTCCGCGGGGGCTACACCTTC TRBV7-2 . TRBJ1-2 .
CSVGLAGGRNNEQFF TGCAGCGTTGGACTAGCGGGAGGGAGGAACAATGAGCAGTTCTTC TRBV29-1 TRBD2 TRBJ2-1 many
CASSLVAPHVPNQPQHF TGTGCCAGCAGCTTAGTCGCCCCTCATGTTCCCAATCAGCCCCAGCATTTT TRBV7-2 . TRBJ1-5 many
CASSLHGQGDQPQHF TGTGCCAGCAGCCTTCACGGACAGGGTGATCAGCCCCAGCATTTT TRBV6-2/TRBV6-3 TRBD1 TRBJ1-5 many
CSARGDRRNSPLHF TGCAGTGCTAGAGGGGACAGGCGTAATTCACCCCTCCACTTT TRBV20-1 TRBD1 TRBJ1-6 many
CASSRMNSYEQYF TGTGCCAGCAGTCGGATGAATTCCTACGAGCAGTACTTC TRBV7-2 . TRBJ2-7 many
CSVDRGRDGEQFF TGCAGCGTTGACCGCGGGAGGGATGGTGAGCAGTTCTTC TRBV29-1 TRBD2 TRBJ2-1 many
CASSPLGVSYNEQFF TGTGCCAGCAGCCCCCTGGGGGTATCCTACAATGAGCAGTTCTTC TRBV12-3/TRBV12-4 . TRBJ2-1 .
CASSLGDTGVGFVKLFF TGCGCCAGCAGCTTGGGAGATACGGGGGTTGGTTTCGTAAAACTGTTTTTT TRBV5-1 . TRBJ1-4 .
CASTPRIFSGANVLTF TGTGCCAGCACCCCGCGGATCTTCTCTGGGGCCAACGTCCTGACTTTC TRBV12-3/TRBV12-4 . TRBJ2-6 many
CASSSSDRVYETQYF TGTGCCAGCAGTTCCTCGGACAGGGTATACGAGACCCAGTACTTC TRBV27 TRBD1 TRBJ2-5 many
CSARDETGQDMYEQYF TGCAGTGCTAGAGATGAAACAGGCCAAGATATGTACGAGCAGTACTTC TRBV20-1 . TRBJ2-7 many